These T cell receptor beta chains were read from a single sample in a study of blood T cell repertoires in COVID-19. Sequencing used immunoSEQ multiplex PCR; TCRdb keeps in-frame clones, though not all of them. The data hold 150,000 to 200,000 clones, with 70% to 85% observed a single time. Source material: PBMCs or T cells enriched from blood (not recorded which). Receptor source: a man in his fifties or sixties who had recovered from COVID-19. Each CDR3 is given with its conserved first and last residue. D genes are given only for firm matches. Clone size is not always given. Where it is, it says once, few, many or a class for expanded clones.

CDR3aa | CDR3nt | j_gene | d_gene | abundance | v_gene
CASSESEGGSNYGYTF | TGTGCCAGCAGTGAATCGGAGGGAGGGTCAAACTATGGCTACACCTTC | TRBJ1-2 | NA | NA | TRBV25-1
CATSEWTGGEETQYF | TGTGCCACCAGTGAGTGGACAGGGGGTGAAGAGACCCAGTACTTC | TRBJ2-5 | TRBD1 | NA | TRBV24-1
CASSEDRSSYNSPLHF | TGTGCCAGCAGTGAGGACAGGAGCTCCTATAATTCACCCCTCCACTTT | TRBJ1-6 | TRBD1 | NA | TRBV2
CASSGQTNTGELFF | TGTGCCAGCTCTGGACAGACGAACACCGGGGAGCTGTTTTTT | TRBJ2-2 | NA | NA | TRBV18
CASSQSDRGMDGANVLTF | TGCGCCAGCAGCCAGAGCGACAGGGGGATGGATGGGGCCAACGTCCTGACTTTC | TRBJ2-6 | TRBD1 | NA | TRBV4-1
CASSLGGASYEQYF | TGTGCCAGCAGTCTAGGGGGGGCTTCCTACGAGCAGTACTTC | TRBJ2-7 | NA | NA | TRBV6-5
CASSYGQGAYGYTF | TGTGCCAGCAGCTACGGACAGGGGGCCTATGGCTACACCTTC | TRBJ1-2 | TRBD1 | few | TRBV3-1/TRBV3-2
CASSYWTGNNYGYTF | TGTGCCAGCAGTTACTGGACAGGCAATAACTATGGCTACACCTTC | TRBJ1-2 | TRBD1 | once | TRBV6-5
CASSFGPPGTEAFF | TGCGCCAGCAGCTTTGGGCCCCCTGGGACTGAAGCTTTCTTT | TRBJ1-1 | NA | NA | TRBV5-1
CATSDLNSYTGELFF | TGTGCCACCAGTGATTTGAACAGCTACACCGGGGAGCTGTTTTTT | TRBJ2-2 | NA | NA | TRBV24-1
CASSLRGEQFF | TGTGCCAGCTCGCTCCGCGGTGAGCAGTTCTTC | TRBJ2-1 | NA | NA | TRBV18
CASSLAGLANTGELFF | TGCGCCAGCAGCTTGGCAGGTCTCGCGAACACCGGGGAGCTGTTTTTT | TRBJ2-2 | NA | once | TRBV5-1
CASLRDIANYGYTF | TGTGCCAGCTTAAGGGACATAGCTAACTATGGCTACACCTTC | TRBJ1-2 | NA | NA | TRBV18
CASSSGLAGRTDTQYF | TGTGCCAGCAGTTCGGGACTAGCGGGGCGCACAGATACGCAGTATTTT | TRBJ2-3 | TRBD2 | NA | TRBV28
CASSIRDSNQPQHF | TGTGCCAGCAGCATCAGGGATAGCAATCAGCCCCAGCATTTT | TRBJ1-5 | NA | NA | TRBV13
CASSLQTGDYGYTF | TGCGCCAGCAGCCTCCAGACAGGGGACTATGGCTACACCTTC | TRBJ1-2 | TRBD1 | NA | TRBV5-1
CASSVPGTGLPLAKNIQYF | TGTGCCAGCAGCGTCCCTGGGACAGGGCTACCCCTAGCCAAAAACATTCAGTACTTC | TRBJ2-4 | TRBD1 | once | TRBV7-2
CASSAVQETQYF | TGTGCCAGCAGTGCGGTCCAAGAGACCCAGTACTTC | TRBJ2-5 | NA | NA | TRBV2
CASSAVLAGGQHIIITDTQYF | TGTGCCAGCAGCGCCGTACTAGCGGGGGGTCAACACATAATAATCACAGATACGCAGTATTTT | TRBJ2-3 | TRBD2 | NA | TRBV7-3
CASRKTLGQGPYGYTF | TGTGCCAGCAGGAAAACCCTTGGACAGGGGCCTTATGGCTACACCTTC | TRBJ1-2 | TRBD1 | NA | TRBV25-1
CASSSQSDSPLHF | TGTGCCAGCAGTTCCCAGAGCGATTCACCCCTCCACTTT | TRBJ1-6 | NA | NA | TRBV12-3/TRBV12-4
CAWRGEGGGKLFF | TGTGCCTGGAGAGGGGAGGGAGGGGGGAAACTGTTTTTT | TRBJ1-4 | NA | NA | TRBV30
CASSSQGADYEQYF | TGCGCCAGCAGCTCCCAGGGGGCTGATTACGAGCAGTACTTC | TRBJ2-7 | TRBD1 | NA | TRBV5-1
CASSETAPQNIQYF | TGTGCCAGCTCGGAGACAGCCCCCCAAAACATTCAGTACTTC | TRBJ2-4 | NA | NA | TRBV2
CASSPGDGYTF | TGTGCCAGCAGCCCAGGGGATGGCTACACCTTC | TRBJ1-2 | NA | NA | TRBV6-6
CASSLLTGLTEAFF | TGTGCCAGCAGCCTCTTGACAGGGTTAACTGAAGCTTTCTTT | TRBJ1-1 | TRBD1 | NA | TRBV14
CASSVQGASTEAFF | TGTGCCAGCAGCGTACAGGGGGCCAGCACTGAAGCTTTCTTT | TRBJ1-1 | TRBD1 | NA | TRBV9
CASSFAGWGQPQHF | TGTGCCAGCAGCTTTGCAGGGTGGGGTCAGCCCCAGCATTTT | TRBJ1-5 | NA | NA | TRBV7-9
CATSDPGRGEQFF | TGTGCCACCAGTGACCCCGGGAGAGGTGAGCAGTTCTTC | TRBJ2-1 | NA | NA | TRBV24-1
CASSFSSVTSGANVLTF | TGTGCCAGCAGTTTTTCTAGCGTCACCTCTGGGGCCAACGTCCTGACTTTC | TRBJ2-6 | NA | NA | TRBV28